The 8 T cell receptor beta chains presented below share a single source sample, sequenced in a study of T cell repertoires in cytomegalovirus infection. TCRdb reanalysed the reads using MiXCR and keeps one entry per CDR3 protein. The data contain 230,000 or so distinct CDR3 sequences, 17% of them singletons. Material: CD8+ T cells from PBMCs. Receptor source: a human donor in good health (CMV status not recorded). Some clones in this sample may be carry-over from other donors' samples.

The DNA of the CDR3 is TGTGCCAGCAGCTCATCGACCGATGAAAAACTGTTTTTT. This encodes CASSSSTDEKLFF. V gene TRBV7-9 combines with J gene TRBJ1-4; D is unclear. Between the trimmed V and J ends, which lost 4 bases and 6 bases, there was a span of 9 bases. Germline V gene data show CDR1 as SEHNR and CDR2 as FQNEAQ (reference sequence). The CDR3 contains 13 residues.

This clonotype was seen more than once but under ten times. The chain employs TRBV23-1 and TRBJ2-7; 7 bases fit TRBD1. TRBV23-1 falls under the ORF class, with uncertain function. The ends lost 6 bases at V and 1 base at J; junction bases unmatched: 9. There are 15 residues in the CDR3. CDR3 loop: CASRTGASGSYEQYF. Written as DNA, the CDR3 is TGCGCCAGCAGAACAGGGGCCTCGGGGTCCTACGAGCAGTACTTC.

Many counts were recorded for this clonotype. This sequence joins TRBV10-3 and TRBJ1-2; 7 nucleotides match TRBD1. The germline gives CDR1 ENHRY, CDR2 SYGVKD. The CDR3 is 14 residues long. J gave up 4 bases and V 6 bases, and 8 bases lay outside the gene matches. Here the CDR3 DNA reads TGTGCCATCAGGGGAACAGGGGCCCTCTATGGCTACACCTTC. Translated, it gives CAIRGTGALYGYTF.

This clonotype showed up just a few times. The chain recombines TRBV5-6 with TRBJ1-5; D is unresolved. Germline V lookup: CDR1 SGHDT, CDR2 YYEEEE. This CDR3 region has 15 residues. V was pared by 4 bases and J by 0 bases, with 11 bases between. The CDR3 region has the DNA TGTGCCAGCAGCACGTTGAGGGCTAGCAATCAGCCCCAGCATTTT. Its protein product is CASSTLRASNQPQHF.

This clonotype was counted ten times or more. The J gene is TRBJ1-2, the V gene TRBV7-9; D not resolved. V dropped 3 bases and J dropped 2 bases, with 10 bases sitting between them. This CDR3 comprises 14 residues. Germline loops: CDR1 SEHNR, CDR2 FQNEAQ (reference sequence). CDR3 protein: CASSFIVRNYGYTF. DNA of the CDR3: TGTGCCAGCAGCTTCATCGTGAGGAACTATGGCTACACCTTC.

The rearrangement joins TRBV6-2 or TRBV6-3 to TRBJ1-3, with a weak D call TRBD1 (5 bases). Per germline, CDR1 MNHEY and CDR2 SVGEGT. The CDR3 extends over 14 amino acids. Trimming stripped 7 bases from V and 1 base from J, with 11 bases between. The CDR3 spells CASTSGGSGNTIYF. In DNA, the CDR3 is TGTGCCAGCACCAGTGGGGGTTCTGGAAACACCATATATTTT.

The chain combines TRBV29-1 with TRBJ1-2, with 8 nucleotides matching TRBD1. The ends lost 7 bases at V and 7 bases at J; junction bases unmatched: 11. Germline lookup yields CDR1 SQVTM and CDR2 ANQGSEA. The CDR3 runs 13 residues. Here the CDR3 DNA reads TGCAGCGCCCCCTGGGCCACAGGGGGTGGCTACACCTTC. This codes for CSAPWATGGGYTF.

This clonotype was seen at least ten times. CDR3 nucleotides: TGTGCCAGCAGCTTCCGGTGGCGGACAGAGGAGACCCAGTACTTC. Translating it yields CASSFRWRTEETQYF. J is TRBJ2-5 and V is TRBV7-8; TRBD1 is a possible D gene (6 bases). The ends were cut back, 3 bases at V and 5 bases at J, with 16 bases in the middle. CDR1 is SGHVS, CDR2 FQNEAQ, per germline. This CDR3 is 15 amino acids long.